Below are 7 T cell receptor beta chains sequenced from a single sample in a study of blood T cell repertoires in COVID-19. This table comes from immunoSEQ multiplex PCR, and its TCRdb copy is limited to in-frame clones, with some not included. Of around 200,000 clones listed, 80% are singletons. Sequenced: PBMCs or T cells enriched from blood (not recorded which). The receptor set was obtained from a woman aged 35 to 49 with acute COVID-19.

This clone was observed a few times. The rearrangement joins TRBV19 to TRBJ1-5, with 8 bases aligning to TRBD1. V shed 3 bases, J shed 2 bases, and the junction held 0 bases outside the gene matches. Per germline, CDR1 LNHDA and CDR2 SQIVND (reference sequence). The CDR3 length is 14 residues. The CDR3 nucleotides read TGTGCCAGTAGTATGGGACAGGGCAATCAGCCCCAGCATTTT. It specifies CASSMGQGNQPQHF.

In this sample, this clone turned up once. In DNA form, the CDR3 reads TGTGCCAGCAGCTGGCGACCGGGACTAGCGGGAGGGCACAATGAGCAGTTCTTC. This codes for CASSWRPGLAGGHNEQFF. This sequence joins TRBV7-8 and TRBJ2-1; 16 bases are a match to TRBD2. In germline, CDR1 is SGHVS, CDR2 FQNEAQ. The CDR3 is made up of 18 amino acids. V dropped 4 bases and J dropped 5; count of bases not matched to a gene: 8.

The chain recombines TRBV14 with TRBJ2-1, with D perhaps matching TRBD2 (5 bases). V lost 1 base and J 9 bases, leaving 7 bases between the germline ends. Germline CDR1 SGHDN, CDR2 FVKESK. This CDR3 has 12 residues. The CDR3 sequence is CASSQAGFEQFF. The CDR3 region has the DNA TGTGCCAGCAGCCAAGCGGGGTTTGAGCAGTTCTTC.

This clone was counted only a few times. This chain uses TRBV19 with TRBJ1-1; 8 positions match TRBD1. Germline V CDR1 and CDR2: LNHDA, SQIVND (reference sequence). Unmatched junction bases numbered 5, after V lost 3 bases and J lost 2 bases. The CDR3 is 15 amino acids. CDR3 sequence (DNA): TGTGCCAGTAGTATGCAGGGGGCTAGAAACACTGAAGCTTTCTTT. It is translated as CASSMQGARNTEAFF.

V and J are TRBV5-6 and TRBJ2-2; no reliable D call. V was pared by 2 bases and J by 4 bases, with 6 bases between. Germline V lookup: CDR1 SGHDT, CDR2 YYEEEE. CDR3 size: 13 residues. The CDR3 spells CASSFVRTGELFF. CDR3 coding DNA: TGTGCCAGCAGCTTTGTGCGCACCGGGGAGCTGTTTTTT.

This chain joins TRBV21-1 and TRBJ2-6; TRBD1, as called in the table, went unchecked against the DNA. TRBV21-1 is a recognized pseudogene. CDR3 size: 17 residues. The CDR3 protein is CASLAATGLSGANVLTF. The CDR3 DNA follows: TGTGCCAGCTTGGCAGCGACAGGGTTGTCTGGGGCCAACGTCCTGACTTTC.

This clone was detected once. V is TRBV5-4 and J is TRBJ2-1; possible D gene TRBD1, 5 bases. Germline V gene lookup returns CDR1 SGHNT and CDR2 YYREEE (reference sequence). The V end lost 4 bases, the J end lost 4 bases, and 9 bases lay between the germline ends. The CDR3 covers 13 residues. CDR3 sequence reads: CASSQRQYNEQFF. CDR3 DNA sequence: TGTGCCAGCAGCCAAAGACAGTACAATGAGCAGTTCTTC.